This section outlines one T cell receptor beta chain sequence together with its context. This sample was taken from a study of control samples from healthy donors and cancer patients. This table comes from immunoSEQ multiplex PCR, and its TCRdb copy is limited to in-frame clones, with some not included. The table lists about 58,000 clones, about 90% of them singletons. Sequenced input: PBMCs. This receptor was identified in a woman aged 55-70 years with lung cancer.

CDR3 in amino acids: CASSQSDRGRETQYF. In DNA, the CDR3 is TGCGCCAGCAGTCAATCTGACAGGGGAAGGGAGACCCAGTACTTC. J is TRBJ2-5 and V is TRBV23-1; TRBD1 matches at 8 bases. TRBV23-1 is marked as an open reading frame, function uncertain. The CDR3 consists of 15 residues. J lost 5 bases, V lost 0 bases, and 5 bases had no gene match.